This TCR beta chain was recorded in a study of blood T cell repertoires in COVID-19. As for the study in general: T cells, B-cell-depleted T cells, or PBMCs supplied cDNA or gDNA.

The V and J ends lost 4 bases and 3 bases respectively, with 13 bases between them. Per the germline V gene, CDR1 is WSHSY and CDR2 is SAAADI. There are 15 residues in the CDR3. Some clones are missing from TCRdb's copy, which holds only in-frame ones; the method was immunoSEQ multiplex PCR. The sample consists of 90,000 to 120,000 clones, around nine tenths of them appearing once. Sequencing was carried out using peripheral blood. This receptor was identified in a young woman with acute or convalescent COVID-19. The J gene is TRBJ2-1, the V gene TRBV10-2; D is possibly TRBD1 (6 bases). The CDR3 loop reads CASSGPPGHYNEQFF. For the CDR3, the DNA is TGCGCCAGCAGTGGCCCCCCGGGACACTACAATGAGCAGTTCTTC.